The rows below give T cell receptor beta chains drawn from one sample of a study of blood T cell repertoires in COVID-19. Assay: immunoSEQ multiplex PCR; the TCRdb copy retains only in-frame clones and omits some. The sample includes approximately 450,000 clones, roughly 91% of them seen just once. The specimen was peripheral blood. These receptors came from a woman under 40 with acute or convalescent COVID-19. Each CDR3 is given with its conserved first and last residue. The D gene is left open where the match is weak. A clone size is listed for some rows: how often the clone was seen (once, few, many), or a class if it is expanded.

clone_size: -; d_call: -; j_call: TRBJ2-5; v_call: TRBV5-6; cdr3_nt: TGTGCCAGCAGCTTGGTCCTCCTAGAGACCCAGTACTTC; cdr3_aa: CASSLVLLETQYF
clone_size: -; d_call: TRBD2; j_call: TRBJ2-7; v_call: TRBV28; cdr3_nt: TGTGCCAGCGGGGGGGGGTCCTACGAGCAGTACTTC; cdr3_aa: CASGGGSYEQYF
clone_size: -; d_call: -; j_call: TRBJ1-6; v_call: TRBV30; cdr3_nt: TGTGCCTGGAGTCTTGGAGGGGATGGTTCACCCCTCCACTTT; cdr3_aa: CAWSLGGDGSPLHF
clone_size: few; d_call: TRBD1; j_call: TRBJ1-2; v_call: TRBV4-1; cdr3_nt: TGCGCCAGCAGCCAAGAATGGGACAGGGGCTATGGCTACACCTTC; cdr3_aa: CASSQEWDRGYGYTF
clone_size: -; d_call: -; j_call: TRBJ1-1; v_call: TRBV21-1; cdr3_nt: TGTGCCAGCAGCAAGGGGGGACGGAACACTGAAGCTTTCTTT; cdr3_aa: CASSKGGRNTEAFF
clone_size: -; d_call: -; j_call: TRBJ2-7; v_call: TRBV9; cdr3_nt: TGTGCCAGCAGCGTAGGTAACAATTACTACGAGCAGTACTTC; cdr3_aa: CASSVGNNYYEQYF
clone_size: -; d_call: -; j_call: TRBJ1-2; v_call: TRBV12-3/TRBV12-4; cdr3_nt: TGTGCCAGCAGCACAGGGTTTGGCTACACCTTC; cdr3_aa: CASSTGFGYTF
clone_size: -; d_call: TRBD1; j_call: TRBJ1-2; v_call: TRBV5-4; cdr3_nt: TGTGCCAGCAGCCTCAGGGGGGATGGCTACACCTTC; cdr3_aa: CASSLRGDGYTF
clone_size: -; d_call: -; j_call: TRBJ2-7; v_call: TRBV28; cdr3_nt: TGTGCCAGCATGAGAGGGGGGGATGGCTACGAGCAGTACTTC; cdr3_aa: CASMRGGDGYEQYF
clone_size: -; d_call: TRBD1; j_call: TRBJ1-6; v_call: TRBV11-2; cdr3_nt: TGTGCCAGCAGCCCGGACAGGGGGCGGGTATCACCCCTCCACTTT; cdr3_aa: CASSPDRGRVSPLHF
clone_size: -; d_call: -; j_call: TRBJ1-2; v_call: TRBV7-9; cdr3_nt: TGTGCCAGCAGCCAGGAGGGGCAGGGTAGGGACGGCTACACCTTC; cdr3_aa: CASSQEGQGRDGYTF
clone_size: -; d_call: TRBD1; j_call: TRBJ1-2; v_call: TRBV5-6; cdr3_nt: TGTGCCAGCATCCCGGGACAGGGATTGGGTGGCTACACCTTC; cdr3_aa: CASIPGQGLGGYTF
clone_size: -; d_call: -; j_call: TRBJ1-1; v_call: TRBV5-1; cdr3_nt: TGCGCCAGCAGCTTTAATAGGGGAGGATACGTGACTGAAGCTTTCTTT; cdr3_aa: CASSFNRGGYVTEAFF
clone_size: -; d_call: TRBD2; j_call: TRBJ2-3; v_call: TRBV2; cdr3_nt: TGTGCCAGCAGAGTAGCGGGGATGCAGTATTTT; cdr3_aa: CASRVAGMQYF
clone_size: -; d_call: -; j_call: TRBJ2-1; v_call: TRBV3-1/TRBV3-2; cdr3_nt: TGTGCCAGCAGCCAATTAGCTGGGGGCCCCAATGAGCAGTTCTTC; cdr3_aa: CASSQLAGGPNEQFF
clone_size: -; d_call: TRBD1; j_call: TRBJ1-5; v_call: TRBV6-6; cdr3_nt: TGTGCCAGCAGTCAAAGGGGACAGGCCAGCAATCAGCCCCAGCATTTT; cdr3_aa: CASSQRGQASNQPQHF
clone_size: -; d_call: -; j_call: TRBJ2-2; v_call: TRBV6-5; cdr3_nt: TGTGCCAGCAGCCCGAGAGACAGGACCACCGGGGAGCTGTTTTTT; cdr3_aa: CASSPRDRTTGELFF
clone_size: -; d_call: -; j_call: TRBJ1-1; v_call: TRBV19; cdr3_nt: TGTGCCAGTAGTAATGCGAGGAAGAATATGAACACTGAAGCTTTCTTT; cdr3_aa: CASSNARKNMNTEAFF
clone_size: -; d_call: TRBD1; j_call: TRBJ1-5; v_call: TRBV19; cdr3_nt: TGTGCCAGTAAGAGACAGGGGTCCGAACAGCCCCAGCATTTT; cdr3_aa: CASKRQGSEQPQHF
clone_size: -; d_call: -; j_call: TRBJ1-2; v_call: TRBV2; cdr3_nt: TGTGCCAGCACCAGGGACTTATACAGTAGCGCGGAGGGCTACACCTTC; cdr3_aa: CASTRDLYSSAEGYTF
clone_size: -; d_call: TRBD1; j_call: TRBJ2-5; v_call: TRBV7-9; cdr3_nt: TGTGCCAGCAGCCCTCCCGGGACAGGGAACCAAGAGACCCAGTACTTC; cdr3_aa: CASSPPGTGNQETQYF
clone_size: once; d_call: TRBD2; j_call: TRBJ2-1; v_call: TRBV9; cdr3_nt: TGTGCCAGCAGCGTAGAGGGACTAGCGGTTTACAATGAGCAGTTCTTC; cdr3_aa: CASSVEGLAVYNEQFF
clone_size: -; d_call: TRBD1; j_call: TRBJ1-1; v_call: TRBV24-1; cdr3_nt: TGTGCCACCAGCGACAGGGAAGGTGAAGCTTTCTTT; cdr3_aa: CATSDREGEAFF
clone_size: -; d_call: -; j_call: TRBJ1-5; v_call: TRBV6-5; cdr3_nt: TGTGCCAGCAGCCGGTCCCCTAGCAATCAGCCCCAGCATTTT; cdr3_aa: CASSRSPSNQPQHF
clone_size: once; d_call: -; j_call: TRBJ1-2; v_call: TRBV29-1; cdr3_nt: TGCAGCGTCGACCCTGACAGGCGCTATGGCTACACCTTC; cdr3_aa: CSVDPDRRYGYTF
clone_size: -; d_call: -; j_call: TRBJ2-7; v_call: TRBV2; cdr3_nt: TGTGCCAGCACGTTGGGCCATGACAGATCCGAGCAGTACTTC; cdr3_aa: CASTLGHDRSEQYF
clone_size: -; d_call: -; j_call: TRBJ1-4; v_call: TRBV5-4; cdr3_nt: TGTGCCAGCAGCTTGGGACGAGGGGGAGGGGGTGAAGAAAAACTGTTTTTT; cdr3_aa: CASSLGRGGGGEEKLFF
clone_size: -; d_call: TRBD2; j_call: TRBJ2-3; v_call: TRBV5-1; cdr3_nt: TGCGCCAGCAGCTCGACTAGCACTAGCACAGATACGCAGTATTTT; cdr3_aa: CASSSTSTSTDTQYF
clone_size: -; d_call: TRBD1; j_call: TRBJ1-6; v_call: TRBV5-5; cdr3_nt: TGTGCCAGCAGCTGGGCACAGGGGCCCTATAATTCACCCCTCCACTTT; cdr3_aa: CASSWAQGPYNSPLHF
clone_size: few; d_call: -; j_call: TRBJ1-5; v_call: TRBV14; cdr3_nt: TGTGCCAGCAGTCTATCAGGGTTCAATCAGCCCCAGCATTTT; cdr3_aa: CASSLSGFNQPQHF
clone_size: -; d_call: TRBD1; j_call: TRBJ1-4; v_call: TRBV28; cdr3_nt: TGTGCCAGCAGTCGGAACAGGGGGAATCAAGAAAAACTGTTTTTT; cdr3_aa: CASSRNRGNQEKLFF
clone_size: -; d_call: -; j_call: TRBJ2-1; v_call: TRBV7-2; cdr3_nt: TGTGCCAGCAGCTCTACCGGGACTAGGAACAGGGGTGAGCAGTTCTTC; cdr3_aa: CASSSTGTRNRGEQFF
clone_size: -; d_call: TRBD2; j_call: TRBJ2-1; v_call: TRBV11-3; cdr3_nt: TGTGCCAGCAGCTCGGGACTACCTTCCTACAATGAGCAGTTCTTC; cdr3_aa: CASSSGLPSYNEQFF
clone_size: -; d_call: -; j_call: TRBJ2-1; v_call: TRBV12-3/TRBV12-4; cdr3_nt: TGTGCCAGCAGCCGGAGAAATGAGCAGTTCTTC; cdr3_aa: CASSRRNEQFF
clone_size: -; d_call: -; j_call: TRBJ1-5; v_call: TRBV27; cdr3_nt: TGTGCCAGCAGGACAGGCGGAGAGGGCAATCAGCCCCAGCATTTT; cdr3_aa: CASRTGGEGNQPQHF
clone_size: -; d_call: TRBD2; j_call: TRBJ2-3; v_call: TRBV10-3; cdr3_nt: TGTGCCATCAGGGGGGGGCTAGCGGGTACCCACACAGATACGCAGTATTTT; cdr3_aa: CAIRGGLAGTHTDTQYF
clone_size: -; d_call: TRBD1; j_call: TRBJ2-1; v_call: TRBV5-1; cdr3_nt: TGCGCCAGCGGGGGACAGGGTACCACCTCCTCCTACAATGAGCAGTTCTTC; cdr3_aa: CASGGQGTTSSYNEQFF
clone_size: -; d_call: TRBD1; j_call: TRBJ2-7; v_call: TRBV7-8; cdr3_nt: TGTGCCAGCAGCTTAGGGGACAGGTATCCTAGCGAGCAGTACTTC; cdr3_aa: CASSLGDRYPSEQYF
clone_size: -; d_call: TRBD1; j_call: TRBJ2-2; v_call: TRBV6-6; cdr3_nt: TGTGCCAGCAGTCCCGTGGCTTTCGCAGGGGGCGCGTTCGCGAACACCGGGGAGCTGTTTTTT; cdr3_aa: CASSPVAFAGGAFANTGELFF
clone_size: -; d_call: TRBD1; j_call: TRBJ2-3; v_call: TRBV7-3; cdr3_nt: TGTGCCAGCAGCCGGCAGACAGGGAGTGGTACAGATACGCAGTATTTT; cdr3_aa: CASSRQTGSGTDTQYF
clone_size: -; d_call: TRBD1; j_call: TRBJ1-6; v_call: TRBV7-3; cdr3_nt: TGTGCCAGCAGCGCCGGGACAGAACATTCACCCCTCCACTTT; cdr3_aa: CASSAGTEHSPLHF
clone_size: -; d_call: TRBD1; j_call: TRBJ1-4; v_call: TRBV27; cdr3_nt: TGTGCCACCCGGGACAGTTTTAGTGAAAAACTGTTTTTT; cdr3_aa: CATRDSFSEKLFF
clone_size: -; d_call: -; j_call: TRBJ1-5; v_call: TRBV9; cdr3_nt: TGTGCCAGCAGCGTAGGGTACGGGAGCAATCAGCCCCAGCATTTT; cdr3_aa: CASSVGYGSNQPQHF
clone_size: -; d_call: TRBD1; j_call: TRBJ2-7; v_call: TRBV27; cdr3_nt: TGTGCCAGCACAGACAGGGTGAGATCCTACGAGCAGTACTTC; cdr3_aa: CASTDRVRSYEQYF
clone_size: -; d_call: TRBD1; j_call: TRBJ1-2; v_call: TRBV24-1; cdr3_nt: TGTGCCACCAGTGACAGATCGACAGGGCGGTATGGCTACACCTTC; cdr3_aa: CATSDRSTGRYGYTF
clone_size: -; d_call: TRBD1; j_call: TRBJ2-3; v_call: TRBV9; cdr3_nt: TGTGCCAGCAGCCCTCTCAAATTCGGACAGGGGGCTTCACGCGATACGCAGTATTTT; cdr3_aa: CASSPLKFGQGASRDTQYF
clone_size: -; d_call: -; j_call: TRBJ1-4; v_call: TRBV28; cdr3_nt: TGTGCCAGCAGTTTAAGAGGACAGGAAAAACTGTTTTTT; cdr3_aa: CASSLRGQEKLFF
clone_size: -; d_call: -; j_call: TRBJ2-7; v_call: TRBV5-6; cdr3_nt: TGTGCCAGCAGCTTCGCGAGTTCCTACGAGCAGTACTTC; cdr3_aa: CASSFASSYEQYF
clone_size: once; d_call: TRBD2; j_call: TRBJ2-5; v_call: TRBV5-1; cdr3_nt: TGCGCCAGCAGCCGCGGTAGTAGCGGGGCACAAGAGACCCAGTACTTC; cdr3_aa: CASSRGSSGAQETQYF
clone_size: -; d_call: TRBD1; j_call: TRBJ2-7; v_call: TRBV4-1; cdr3_nt: TGCGCCAGCAGCCAAGTGGGACAGGGAACCTACGAGCAGTACTTC; cdr3_aa: CASSQVGQGTYEQYF